This is a list of T cell receptor beta chains from one sample in a study of T cells in Graves' hyperthyroidism and ophthalmopathy. TCRdb reprocessed the multiplex PCR reads with MiXCR, giving one entry per CDR3 protein. The sample includes fewer than 400,000 distinct CDR3 sequences, over 12% of them seen just once. The specimen was blood. These receptors were collected from a man aged 45-65 years with Graves' ophthalmopathy. CDR3s include the opening cysteine and the closing phenylalanine or tryptophan. Fields, in order: V gene, J gene, CDR3 protein.

v_gene: TRBV28
j_gene: TRBJ2-7
CDR3aa: CASSRNTGGRRYEQYF

v_gene: TRBV3-1
j_gene: TRBJ1-1
CDR3aa: CASSHLGQGGAFF

v_gene: TRBV29-1
j_gene: TRBJ1-2
CDR3aa: CSVEVHRLGHTF

v_gene: TRBV6-2/TRBV6-3
j_gene: TRBJ2-3
CDR3aa: CASKVNTDTQYF

v_gene: TRBV19
j_gene: TRBJ1-1
CDR3aa: CASSAEDYTEAFF

v_gene: TRBV9
j_gene: TRBJ2-1
CDR3aa: CASSVGSTSYNEQFF

v_gene: TRBV7-8
j_gene: TRBJ2-1
CDR3aa: CASSLVLLAGPLNEQFF

v_gene: TRBV28
j_gene: TRBJ2-2
CDR3aa: CASSQSKLGVNTGELFF

v_gene: TRBV30
j_gene: TRBJ2-7
CDR3aa: CAWSVGRSSYEQYF

v_gene: TRBV20-1
j_gene: TRBJ2-1
CDR3aa: CSARPGTREILAYNEQFF

v_gene: TRBV20-1
j_gene: TRBJ2-7
CDR3aa: CSARSRYEQYF

v_gene: TRBV5-1
j_gene: TRBJ2-1
CDR3aa: CASSLGGSGLYNEQFF

v_gene: TRBV3-1
j_gene: TRBJ1-1
CDR3aa: CASSPDRGRYTEAFF

v_gene: TRBV14
j_gene: TRBJ2-3
CDR3aa: CASSHTSGSSDTQYF

v_gene: TRBV7-9
j_gene: TRBJ2-1
CDR3aa: CASSSEPVRSGAYNEQFF

v_gene: TRBV7-9
j_gene: TRBJ2-5
CDR3aa: CASSPRAGQGRETQYF

v_gene: TRBV6-2/TRBV6-3
j_gene: TRBJ2-7
CDR3aa: CASRDQGETYEQYF

v_gene: TRBV24-1
j_gene: TRBJ2-1
CDR3aa: CATSDLSQSSPNEQFF

v_gene: TRBV12-5
j_gene: TRBJ1-2
CDR3aa: CASGLVTGKLLGNYGYTF

v_gene: TRBV28
j_gene: TRBJ1-6
CDR3aa: CASSKPGNSPLHF

v_gene: TRBV18
j_gene: TRBJ1-5
CDR3aa: CASSPQPQHF

v_gene: TRBV7-2
j_gene: TRBJ2-5
CDR3aa: CASSLRASRETQYF

v_gene: TRBV11-3
j_gene: TRBJ2-5
CDR3aa: CASSPGQGAGWETQYF

v_gene: TRBV5-1
j_gene: TRBJ2-5
CDR3aa: CASSLVGGVETQYF

v_gene: TRBV18
j_gene: TRBJ2-2
CDR3aa: CASSLSTFRELFF

v_gene: TRBV7-8
j_gene: TRBJ2-3
CDR3aa: CASSLGRSRTDTQYF

v_gene: TRBV9
j_gene: TRBJ1-6
CDR3aa: CASSVESKHNSPLHF

v_gene: TRBV5-5
j_gene: TRBJ1-1
CDR3aa: CASTAETPGNTEAFF

v_gene: TRBV28
j_gene: TRBJ2-1
CDR3aa: CASSFRELVRDEQFF

v_gene: TRBV19
j_gene: TRBJ2-6
CDR3aa: CASRASSGANVLTF

v_gene: TRBV19
j_gene: TRBJ1-5
CDR3aa: CASSTDRQPQHF

v_gene: TRBV7-9
j_gene: TRBJ1-5
CDR3aa: CASSSDGRGDQPQHF

v_gene: TRBV5-1
j_gene: TRBJ1-2
CDR3aa: CASSLEVGGHGYTF

v_gene: TRBV20-1
j_gene: TRBJ2-1
CDR3aa: CSARGLAGRNEQFF

v_gene: TRBV3-1
j_gene: TRBJ2-7
CDR3aa: CASSHWDRAYEQYF

v_gene: TRBV10-3
j_gene: TRBJ2-1
CDR3aa: CAISESGGPRNEQFF

v_gene: TRBV4-1
j_gene: TRBJ1-6
CDR3aa: CASSREGSPLHF

v_gene: TRBV7-8
j_gene: TRBJ2-1
CDR3aa: CASSPTPGGGNEQFF

v_gene: TRBV14
j_gene: TRBJ2-3
CDR3aa: CASSQEGLMDTQYF

v_gene: TRBV6-5
j_gene: TRBJ2-5
CDR3aa: CASSYWTGIETQYF

v_gene: TRBV7-9
j_gene: TRBJ2-5
CDR3aa: CASSRDRRERETQYF